One sample yielded the 2 T cell receptor beta chains listed below, sequenced in a study of blood T cell repertoires in COVID-19. Only in-frame clones appear in the TCRdb table, and some are missing; sequencing was by immunoSEQ multiplex PCR. Of about 300,000 clones listed, around 88% were seen once; the top ten hold under 2%. The sequenced sample consisted of peripheral blood. These receptor sequences come from a woman between 50 and 59 years old with acute or convalescent COVID-19.

This chain joins TRBV5-1 and TRBJ1-5, with 10 bases that match TRBD1. Per the germline V gene, CDR1 is SGHRS and CDR2 is YFSETQ. With V trimmed by 1 base and J by 6 bases, 10 bases remained unmatched. The CDR3 length is 17 residues. CDR3 DNA sequence: TGCGCCAGCAGCTTGTTCGGGACAGGGGCAGGGAGTCAGCCCCAGCATTTT. It codes for CASSLFGTGAGSQPQHF. Full variable domain (outside the CDR3, taken from reference TRBV5-1 and TRBJ1-5): KAGVTQTPRYLIKTRGQQVTLSCSPISGHRSVSWYQQTPGQGLQFLFEYFSETQRNKGNFPGRFSGRQFSNSRSEMNVSTLELGDSALYLCASSLFGTGAGSQPQHFGDGTRLSIL.

This sequence joins TRBV18 and TRBJ1-4; 7 bases are shared with TRBD1. Trimming removed 6 bases from V and 4 bases from J; junction bases left unmatched: 8. The CDR3 length is 15 residues. The germline V gene encodes CDR1 KGHSH and CDR2 LQKENI. The CDR3 nucleotides are TGTGCCAGCTCGGAACGACAGGGAGATAATGAAAAACTGTTTTTT. This gives the protein CASSERQGDNEKLFF.